This TCR beta chain was retrieved from a study of shared clonotypes between healthy human individuals. Findings of the study overall: The sampled material consisted only of blood, and tissue repertoires are likely to differ.

Using immunoSEQ multiplex PCR, the repertoire was profiled, and TCRdb retains in-frame clones only, with some absent. The sample yields some 1,600,000 clones, 95% to 99% seen once. Trimming stripped 3 bases from V and 2 bases from J, with 5 bases between. CDR3 length: 11 residues. Germline CDR1 is GTSNPN and CDR2 is SVGIG (reference sequence). This clone was detected only a few times. As yet, its antigen is unknown. The sequenced material came from naive CD4+ T cells sorted from blood. Subset described: CD45RA+ positively selected. The gene calls are TRBV30 and TRBJ2-7; TRBD2 might be the D (5 bases). The origin of this receptor is a man aged 25-40 years in good health. Here the CDR3 reads CAWRGAYEQYF. DNA of the CDR3: TGTGCCTGGAGGGGAGCCTACGAGCAGTACTTC.